This T cell receptor beta chain was identified in a study of OX40 agonist ivuxolimab in advanced cancers. Study information: Enrollees could have had prior anti-PD-1, anti-PD-L1 or anti-CTLA-4 therapy, which under 50% had received. Overall study findings and caveats: Blood T cells, both CD4+ and CD8+, expanded clonally by week 6 at 0.1 to 3.0 mg/kg.

Remarks on this clone: Its antigen is not identified.

Method: immunoSEQ multiplex PCR; TCRdb's copy keeps in-frame clones and lacks some. The repertoire has tens of thousands of clones, 85% to 90% of them found once; the top ten carry approximately 0.8%. V gave up 4 bases and J gave up 0 bases, with 8 bases separating them. The CDR3 totals 14 residues. Germline values: CDR1 SGHRS, CDR2 YFSETQ. The TCR was taken from an adult with an advanced solid tumor such as melanoma, head and neck, liver or kidney cancer. Specimen: CD4+ or CD8+ T cells sorted from blood, collected in a trial of the OX40 agonist ivuxolimab. The J gene is TRBJ2-1, the V gene TRBV5-1; no reliable D call. The CDR3 region has the DNA TGCGCCAGCAGCCCCCCCAGCTCCTACAATGAGCAGTTCTTC. It yields the protein CASSPPSSYNEQFF.